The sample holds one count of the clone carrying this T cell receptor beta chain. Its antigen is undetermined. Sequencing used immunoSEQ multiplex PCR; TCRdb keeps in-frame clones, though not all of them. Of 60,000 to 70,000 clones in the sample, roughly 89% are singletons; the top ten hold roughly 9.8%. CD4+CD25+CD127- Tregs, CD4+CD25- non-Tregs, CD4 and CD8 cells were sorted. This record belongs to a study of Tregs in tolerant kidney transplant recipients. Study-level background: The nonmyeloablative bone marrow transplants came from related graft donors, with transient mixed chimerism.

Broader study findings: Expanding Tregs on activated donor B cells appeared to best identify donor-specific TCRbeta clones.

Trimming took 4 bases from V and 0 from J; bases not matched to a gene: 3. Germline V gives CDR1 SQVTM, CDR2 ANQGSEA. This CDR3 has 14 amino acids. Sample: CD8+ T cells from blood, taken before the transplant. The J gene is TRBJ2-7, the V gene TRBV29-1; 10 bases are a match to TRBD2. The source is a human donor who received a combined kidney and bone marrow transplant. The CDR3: CSVVGLADSYEQYF. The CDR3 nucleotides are TGCAGCGTTGTAGGACTAGCGGACTCCTACGAGCAGTACTTC.